The 18 T cell receptor beta chains in this list originate from one sample, sequenced in a study of T cell changes during pregnancy in multiple sclerosis. The data were produced by immunoSEQ multiplex PCR, yet TCRdb's version contains in-frame clones alone and is incomplete. The sample shows tens of thousands of clones, around 93% of them seen only once. Here the sequenced sample was peripheral blood, taken in the third trimester of pregnancy. These receptors were collected from a female donor with multiple sclerosis, enrolled in a pregnancy study.

This rearrangement joins TRBV7-9 to TRBJ2-3, with 9 bases that match TRBD1. Germline V gives CDR1 SEHNR, CDR2 FQNEAQ (reference sequence). J gave up 5 bases and V 2 bases, and 8 bases lay outside the gene matches. The CDR3 has 16 residues. The CDR3 coding sequence is TGTGCCAGCAGCTTAAAAGTGGGACAGGGTGGAGATACGCAGTATTTT. Its translation: CASSLKVGQGGDTQYF.

This clone was found once. J is TRBJ1-2 and V is TRBV21-1. TRBV21-1 is labeled a pseudogene. The length of the CDR3 is 19 residues. The CDR3 reads CASRPIGGDSGGSICGYTF. The CDR3 nucleotides read TGTGCCAGCAGACCAATCGGAGGGGACTCCGGAGGGAGTATCTGTGGCTACACCTTC.

The chain has TRBV28 and TRBJ2-5, with unresolved D. From germline, CDR1 is MDHEN and CDR2 SYDVKM. Between the trimmed V and J ends, which lost 6 bases and 3 bases, there was a span of 8 bases. This CDR3 is 12 amino acids long. CDR3 coding DNA: TGTGCCAGCAGCACAGAAAAAGAGACCCAGTACTTC. Amino acids: CASSTEKETQYF.

This chain joins TRBV7-9 and TRBJ2-1; 11 nucleotides agree with TRBD2. Trimming took 5 bases from V and 5 from J; bases not matched to a gene: 5. This CDR3 comprises 15 residues. Germline values: CDR1 SEHNR, CDR2 FQNEAQ (reference sequence). The CDR3 sequence: CASSPGLAANNEQFF. As DNA, the CDR3 is TGTGCCAGCAGCCCGGGACTAGCGGCTAACAATGAGCAGTTCTTC.

The gene calls are TRBV11-3 and TRBJ2-1, with 13 positions matching TRBD2. Per the germline V gene, CDR1 is SGHNT and CDR2 is YENEEA. This CDR3 contains 17 residues. V shed 6 bases and J 9 bases; nucleotides not matched to a gene: 14. This CDR3 reads CASSQTGLAGAVGEQFF. CDR3 bases: TGTGCCAGCAGTCAGACCGGACTAGCGGGGGCCGTGGGTGAGCAGTTCTTC. Full variable domain (missing parts from reference TRBV11-3 and TRBJ2-1): EAGVVQSPRYKIIEKKQPVAFWCNPISGHNTLYWYLQNLGQGPELLIRYENEEAVDDSQLPKDRFSAERLKGVDSTLKIQPAELGDSAVYLCASSQTGLAGAVGEQFFGPGTRLTVL.

This chain links TRBV18 with TRBJ2-1, with D possibly TRBD1 on 6 matching bases. In germline, CDR1 is KGHSH, CDR2 LQKENI. The CDR3 contains 16 residues. V was trimmed by 3 bases and J by 3 bases, leaving 15 bases between them. In nucleotides, the CDR3 is TGTGCCAGCTCACCTGGGGGCCTGGCGGGCTACAATGAGCAGTTCTTC. Residues: CASSPGGLAGYNEQFF.

J is TRBJ1-1 and V is TRBV2; 11 bases are shared with TRBD1. V gave up 9 bases and J gave up 5 bases; unmatched junction bases: 5. CDR3 length: 13 residues. Per the germline V gene, CDR1 is SNHLY and CDR2 is FYNNEI. The CDR3 sequence is CASPGTGGTEAFF. The CDR3 DNA reads TGTGCCAGTCCCGGGACAGGGGGTACTGAAGCTTTCTTT.

This clone was observed once. The V and J genes are TRBV6-1 and TRBJ2-7, with 7 bases matching TRBD2. After removal of 7 bases from V and 4 bases from J, the junction contained 4 bases not matched to a gene. There are 12 residues in the CDR3. Germline lookup yields CDR1 MNHNS and CDR2 SASEGT. This CDR3 is CASNGLGYEQYF. The CDR3 DNA reads as TGTGCCAGCAACGGACTAGGATACGAGCAGTACTTC.

CDR3 sequence: CASRGGRVGQFF. The CDR3, as DNA: TGTGCCAGCAGAGGGGGACGGGTCGGTCAGTTCTTC. V and J are TRBV6-6 and TRBJ2-1; the D gene is possibly TRBD1 (6 bases). CDR1 and CDR2 (germline): MNHNY, SVGAGI (reference sequence). Trimming removed 6 bases from V and 13 bases from J, with 16 bases in between. The CDR3 has 12 residues.

The chain joins TRBV4-3 to TRBJ1-4; a possible D gene is TRBD1 (6 bases). The CDR3 totals 14 residues. V lost 4 bases and J 4 bases, leaving 10 bases between the germline ends. Germline V lookup: CDR1 LGHNA, CDR2 YSLEER. CDR3: CASSPDRFNEKLFF. The DNA for the CDR3 is TGCGCCAGCAGCCCTGACAGGTTTAATGAAAAACTGTTTTTT.

This sequence joins TRBV5-1 and TRBJ1-2; 9 bases are a match to TRBD1. Germline CDR1 is SGHRS and CDR2 is YFSETQ. After removal of 0 bases from V and 6 bases from J, the junction contained 6 bases not matched to a gene. The CDR3 extends over 15 amino acids. The CDR3 sequence is CASSLVQGAHDGYTF. CDR3 nucleotides: TGCGCCAGCAGCTTGGTACAGGGGGCGCATGATGGCTACACCTTC.

The V and J genes are TRBV27 and TRBJ2-1; a weak D match, TRBD2 (6 bases). V was pared by 6 bases and J by 11 bases, with 29 bases between. This CDR3 contains 17 residues. Germline V gene lookup returns CDR1 MNHEY and CDR2 SMNVEV (reference sequence). The CDR3 DNA sequence: TGTGCCAGCAGACGTCCACAAGCGGCGGGGAGAGGAAGCAAGCAGTTCTTC. Translated, it gives CASRRPQAAGRGSKQFF.

The chain is built from TRBV20-1 and TRBJ2-5; D unclear. V lost 1 base, J lost 8 bases, and 8 bases lay in between. CDR3 size: 11 residues. Germline-derived CDR1 and CDR2 are DFQATT and SNEGSKA (reference sequence). The DNA of the CDR3 is TGCAGTGCTAGAGGCCCAGGAACCCAGTACTTC. Residues: CSARGPGTQYF.

This clone was counted a single time. The genes are TRBV9 and TRBJ2-1; no definite D call. This CDR3 has 14 residues. V was cut by 4 bases and J by 9 bases, with 17 bases left in between. Germline loops: CDR1 SGDLS, CDR2 YYNGEE. This chain's CDR3 is CASSPHVGQSEQFF. CDR3 bases: TGTGCCAGCAGCCCCCACGTGGGCCAAAGTGAGCAGTTCTTC.

This rearrangement joins TRBV6-4 to TRBJ2-2; possible D gene TRBD1, 5 bases. CDR3 length equals 14 residues. Deletions cut 1 base from V and 6 bases from J, with 9 bases between. Germline lookup yields CDR1 MRHNA and CDR2 SNTAGT. The CDR3 DNA reads as TGTGCCAGCAGTGACTGGAAAGGGGCCGGGGAGCTGTTTTTT. Translation: CASSDWKGAGELFF.

The chain couples TRBV7-3 to TRBJ2-7; D perhaps matches TRBD2 (5 bases). Germline values: CDR1 SGHTA, CDR2 FQGTGA. V was shortened by 4 bases and J by 7 bases, with 17 bases between the two germline ends. This CDR3 contains 14 residues. The CDR3 protein is CASSSDGGLNEQYF. CDR3 DNA sequence: TGTGCCAGCAGCTCTGACGGAGGTTTGAATGAGCAGTACTTC.

The chain employs TRBV6-5 and TRBJ2-5; D is possibly TRBD1 (6 bases). The CDR3 sequence is 14 residues long. The germline V gene encodes CDR1 MNHEY and CDR2 SVGAGI. Trimming removed 5 bases from V and 7 bases from J, with 17 bases in between. The CDR3 sequence: CASSQDRTIGTQYF. In DNA form, the CDR3 reads TGTGCCAGCAGTCAAGACAGGACCATAGGGACCCAGTACTTC.

The chain carries TRBV11-3 and TRBJ2-5; 7 bases fit TRBD1. Germline assignment: CDR1 SGHNT and CDR2 YENEEA. J gave up 1 base and V 5 bases, and 1 base lay outside the gene matches. The CDR3 totals 13 residues. In DNA, the CDR3 is TGTGCCAGCAGCCGGGACAGCCAAGAGACCCAGTACTTC. The encoded protein is CASSRDSQETQYF.